This paragraph covers one T cell receptor beta chain sequence. The record originates from a study of blood T cell repertoires in COVID-19. Study details: COVID-19 samples, acute and convalescent, were from the United States, Italy and Spain.

Data came from immunoSEQ multiplex PCR; TCRdb stores just in-frame clones and leaves some out. The profile shows some 26,000 clones, roughly 90% of them singletons. CDR1 and CDR2 (germline): GTSNPN, SVGIG (reference sequence). Trimming cost V 1 base and J 3 bases, with 4 bases left between them. CDR3 length: 12 residues. Sequenced sample: peripheral blood. The V call is TRBV30, the J call TRBJ1-3; D not resolved. This clonotype was obtained from a human donor in a cohort sampled during active COVID-19. The CDR3 loop is CAWSGLGNTIYF. The CDR3 DNA reads as TGTGCCTGGAGTGGGCTTGGAAACACCATATATTTT. Variable domain in full (rest from reference TRBV30 and TRBJ1-3): SQTIHQWPATLVQPVGSPLSLECTVEGTSNPNLYWYRQAAGRGLQLLFYSVGIGQISSEVPQNLSASRPQDRQFILSSKKLLLSDSGFYLCAWSGLGNTIYFGEGSWLTVV.